The subject of this entry is one TCR beta chain. Its antigen is not known. cDNA libraries for TRB were generated by 5' RACE incorporating UMI labels. Each CDR3 protein gets one entry in TCRdb, which reprocessed the 5' RACE reads and gives no DNA. The sample table sets out roughly 48,000 distinct CDR3 sequences. This entry belongs to a study of CXCR3-negative and CXCR3-positive naive CD8 T cells. On the study more broadly: Per-library TRB read counts averaged about 1.5 +/- 0.3 million, adding up to some 130 million in total.

The CDR3 loop spans 11 amino acids. Germline V gene data show CDR1 as MDHEN and CDR2 as SYDVKM. Study findings and constraints: Researchers report CXCR3 expression partially decreased after cryopreservation, with fresh PBMCs used in most assays.

The chain combines TRBV28 with TRBJ2-1. The material sequenced was memory CD8+ T cells from blood. The TCR comes from a human donor in good health. Some clones in this sample may be carry-over from other donors' samples. The CDR3 protein is CASSSFDEQFF.